Listed below are T cell receptor beta chains from one sample, sequenced in a study of post-analysis software for immune sequencing data. TCRdb recomputed calls from the PCR reads with MiXCR, one row per CDR3 protein. The sample records a few hundred thousand distinct CDR3 sequences, approximately 34% being singletons. Sequenced sample: blood. The receptors here all came from a girl younger than 18 with multiple sclerosis. Both conserved end residues are part of each CDR3. D genes are given only for firm matches. Clone size is shown for a subset of rows, as once, few, many or a class of expanded clone.

D gene: TRBD1
V gene: TRBV29-1
J gene: TRBJ1-2
clone size: few
CDR3 DNA: TGCAGCGAGGAGGGACAGGGTGGCGGCTACACCTTC
CDR3 protein: CSEEGQGGGYTF

D gene: -
V gene: TRBV19
J gene: TRBJ1-2
clone size: -
CDR3 DNA: TGTGCCAGTTCCGATAGCCTATATCGGGGCTACACCTTC
CDR3 protein: CASSDSLYRGYTF

D gene: -
V gene: TRBV10-2
J gene: TRBJ2-7
clone size: -
CDR3 DNA: TGCGCCAGCAGTGAGTGGGAAGTAAGGAACGAGCAGTACTTC
CDR3 protein: CASSEWEVRNEQYF

D gene: -
V gene: TRBV5-5
J gene: TRBJ2-3
clone size: -
CDR3 DNA: TGTGCCAGCAGCTTTCTCCTCACAGATACGCAGTATTTT
CDR3 protein: CASSFLLTDTQYF

D gene: TRBD2
V gene: TRBV7-7
J gene: TRBJ2-3
clone size: few
CDR3 DNA: TGTGCCAGCTCCCCGAATCGCGGGGGGACAGATACGCAGTATTTT
CDR3 protein: CASSPNRGGTDTQYF

D gene: -
V gene: TRBV10-2
J gene: TRBJ1-1
clone size: -
CDR3 DNA: TGCGCCAGCACTCGTTTAAGGGACACTGAAGCTTTCTTT
CDR3 protein: CASTRLRDTEAFF

D gene: -
V gene: TRBV5-1
J gene: TRBJ1-2
clone size: -
CDR3 DNA: TGCGCCAGCAGCCAAAAGAACTATGGCTACACCTTC
CDR3 protein: CASSQKNYGYTF

D gene: -
V gene: TRBV4-2
J gene: TRBJ2-5
clone size: -
CDR3 DNA: TGTGCCAGCAGCCAAGTAGTCCCGGGGGCCGACAATGAGCAGTACTTC
CDR3 protein: CASSQVVPGADNEQYF

D gene: -
V gene: TRBV6-6
J gene: TRBJ1-1
clone size: -
CDR3 DNA: TGTGCCAGCAGTTATTCCCCACAGAGCATGAACACTGAAGCTTTCTTT
CDR3 protein: CASSYSPQSMNTEAFF

D gene: -
V gene: TRBV20-1
J gene: TRBJ1-1
clone size: few
CDR3 DNA: TGCAGTGCCAATAGGGGGTTGCGAGCTTTCTTT
CDR3 protein: CSANRGLRAFF

D gene: -
V gene: TRBV29-1
J gene: TRBJ2-7
clone size: -
CDR3 DNA: TGCAGTGTTGAAGGAGGAAACAGGTTATGCGAGCAGTACTTC
CDR3 protein: CSVEGGNRLCEQYF

D gene: TRBD1
V gene: TRBV10-3
J gene: TRBJ1-2
clone size: -
CDR3 DNA: TGTGCCATCAGTAAGGACAGGGATAACTATGGCTACACCTTC
CDR3 protein: CAISKDRDNYGYTF

D gene: TRBD1
V gene: TRBV7-9
J gene: TRBJ1-4
clone size: -
CDR3 DNA: TGTGCCAGCACCCAGACGGACAGGGGCCGTGAAAAACTGTTTTTT
CDR3 protein: CASTQTDRGREKLFF

D gene: -
V gene: TRBV5-1
J gene: TRBJ2-5
clone size: -
CDR3 DNA: TGCGCCAGCAGCGTGATTGAAGAGGGGACCCAGTACTTC
CDR3 protein: CASSVIEEGTQYF

D gene: TRBD2
V gene: TRBV20-1
J gene: TRBJ2-3
clone size: -
CDR3 DNA: TGCAGTGCCCTAGCGGGGGGTACAGATACGCAGTATTTT
CDR3 protein: CSALAGGTDTQYF

D gene: -
V gene: TRBV5-1
J gene: TRBJ2-3
clone size: -
CDR3 DNA: TGCGCCAGCAGCTTGACAGGAAGGGACACAGATACGCAGTATTTT
CDR3 protein: CASSLTGRDTDTQYF

D gene: TRBD1
V gene: TRBV28
J gene: TRBJ2-3
clone size: few
CDR3 DNA: TGTGCCAGCCAGGGGGCGACTACAGATACGCAGTATTTT
CDR3 protein: CASQGATTDTQYF

D gene: -
V gene: TRBV27
J gene: TRBJ1-2
clone size: -
CDR3 DNA: TGTGCCAGCGGGGACACGGCAAGGGGCTACACCTTC
CDR3 protein: CASGDTARGYTF

D gene: -
V gene: TRBV7-3
J gene: TRBJ1-5
clone size: few
CDR3 DNA: TGTGCCAGCAGCGCGAATGGGGGGGGGAATCAGCCCCAGCATTTT
CDR3 protein: CASSANGGGNQPQHF

D gene: TRBD1
V gene: TRBV7-9
J gene: TRBJ2-7
clone size: -
CDR3 DNA: TGTGCCAGCAGCTCCCGGACAGGGCCCTCCTACGAGCAGTACTTC
CDR3 protein: CASSSRTGPSYEQYF

D gene: TRBD2
V gene: TRBV11-2
J gene: TRBJ2-1
clone size: -
CDR3 DNA: TGTGCCAGCAGCCTCTCCACGACTAGCGGGATATACAATGAGCAGTTCTTC
CDR3 protein: CASSLSTTSGIYNEQFF

D gene: -
V gene: TRBV11-2
J gene: TRBJ2-7
clone size: few
CDR3 DNA: TGTGCCAGCAGCTCACACGGGACGGGCGTTAGGCAGTACTTC
CDR3 protein: CASSSHGTGVRQYF

D gene: TRBD2
V gene: TRBV11-2
J gene: TRBJ2-3
clone size: -
CDR3 DNA: TGTGCCCGCAGCCTTCGACTAGCGGGGGCCTCAGATACGCAGTATTTT
CDR3 protein: CARSLRLAGASDTQYF

D gene: -
V gene: TRBV3-1
J gene: TRBJ2-5
clone size: -
CDR3 DNA: TGTGCCAGCAGCTCGACCGCGGAGACCCAGTACTTC
CDR3 protein: CASSSTAETQYF

D gene: TRBD1
V gene: TRBV6-1
J gene: TRBJ2-7
clone size: few
CDR3 DNA: TGTGCCAGCAGTGCCGGACAGGGGTTTTTCTACGAGCAGTACTTC
CDR3 protein: CASSAGQGFFYEQYF

D gene: TRBD1
V gene: TRBV12-3/TRBV12-4
J gene: TRBJ2-3
clone size: few
CDR3 DNA: TGTGCCAGCAGGCCCGGGACAGGGAACACAGATACGCAGTATTTT
CDR3 protein: CASRPGTGNTDTQYF

D gene: -
V gene: TRBV20-1
J gene: TRBJ2-3
clone size: -
CDR3 DNA: TGCAGTGCTGCCTGGGAAGATACGCAGTATTTT
CDR3 protein: CSAAWEDTQYF

D gene: -
V gene: TRBV4-1
J gene: TRBJ2-3
clone size: few
CDR3 DNA: TGCGCCAGCAGCCAATCCCTTAGCACAGATACGCAGTATTTT
CDR3 protein: CASSQSLSTDTQYF

D gene: TRBD2
V gene: TRBV3-1
J gene: TRBJ2-5
clone size: -
CDR3 DNA: TGTGCCAGCAGCCAAGATCTGGGTAGTAGCGGGGGATTCCAAGAGACCCAGTACTTC
CDR3 protein: CASSQDLGSSGGFQETQYF

D gene: -
V gene: TRBV5-1
J gene: TRBJ2-7
clone size: many
CDR3 DNA: TGCGCCAGCAGCCCCCTTGGGGCCGAGCAGTACTTC
CDR3 protein: CASSPLGAEQYF

D gene: -
V gene: TRBV10-2
J gene: TRBJ2-7
clone size: once
CDR3 DNA: TGCGCCAGCAGTTTCCCTACCTGGAGGGAGACCCGGTACTTC
CDR3 protein: CASSFPTWRETRYF